One sample yielded the 5 T cell receptor beta chains listed below, sequenced in a study of OX40 agonist ivuxolimab in advanced cancers. Sequenced by immunoSEQ multiplex PCR; TCRdb stores in-frame clones only, minus some. The table lists 90,000 to 120,000 clones, approximately 90% of them singletons. The sequencing used CD4+ or CD8+ T cells sorted from blood, collected in a trial of the OX40 agonist ivuxolimab. The receptors here all came from an adult with an advanced solid tumor such as melanoma, head and neck, liver or kidney cancer.

The chain has TRBV27 and TRBJ2-1; no clear D. The CDR3 sequence is 15 residues long. V gave up 2 bases and J gave up 5 bases, with 13 bases separating them. Per the germline V gene, CDR1 is MNHEY and CDR2 is SMNVEV (reference sequence). CDR3 residues: CASSLGGLLNNEQFF. The CDR3 DNA reads as TGTGCCAGCAGTTTAGGTGGCCTCCTCAACAATGAGCAGTTCTTC.

This rearrangement joins TRBV9 to TRBJ1-1; D remains unclear. Trimming left V 3 bases short and J 0 bases short, with 9 bases between. There are 14 residues in the CDR3. The germline gives CDR1 SGDLS, CDR2 YYNGEE. The CDR3 DNA reads as TGTGCCAGCAGCGAAACCCAATTGAACACTGAAGCTTTCTTT. Amino acid sequence: CASSETQLNTEAFF.

The chain carries TRBV29-1 and TRBJ2-7; TRBD1 aligns across 9 bases. V shed 4 bases and J 3 bases; nucleotides not matched to a gene: 1. The CDR3 is 12 residues long. Germline V gene data show CDR1 as SQVTM and CDR2 as ANQGSEA. This CDR3 reads CSVGGQGYEQYF. Written as DNA, the CDR3 is TGCAGCGTTGGGGGACAGGGCTACGAGCAGTACTTC.

The chain has TRBV27 and TRBJ1-6, with D unresolved. CDR3 length equals 14 residues. CDR1 and CDR2 from the germline V gene are MNHEY and SMNVEV (reference sequence). Trimming removed 4 bases at V and 16 bases at J, with 20 bases between. The CDR3 region is CASSSDLTGQSLHF. DNA for the CDR3: TGTGCCAGCAGTTCCGACCTGACCGGCCAAAGTCTCCACTTT.

The J gene is TRBJ2-1, the V gene TRBV5-1, with TRBD1 as a possible D gene (6 bases). The germline V and J ends were trimmed by 4 bases and 0 bases, with 11 bases remaining between them. Looked up from germline, CDR1 is SGHRS and CDR2 is YFSETQ. This CDR3 contains 15 residues. The CDR3 region has the DNA TGCGCCAGCAGCCCAAAGGGGGACTCCTACAATGAGCAGTTCTTC. It yields the protein CASSPKGDSYNEQFF.